This T cell receptor (beta chain) was obtained from a study of human T cells and chemical hapten exposure (dated by TCRdb to the early 2020s). For the wider study: For sensitization, 2% DPC in acetone was applied to a 2 cm by 2 cm area of upper inner arm skin. Throughout the study period of about 25 weeks, patients also received therapeutic DPC doses to the scalp every week. Patch tests used Finn chambers with 0.01% DPC on the upper back, scored after 6 days by International Contact Dermatitis Research Group standards. The mostly female patient cohort included alopecia areata with under or over 50% scalp involvement, alopecia totalis and alopecia universalis. Libraries were combined into a pool for sequencing, and differences in TCR yield between samples came mainly from small differences in library volumes within the pool. The study tracked peripheral blood TCR repertoire changes in vivo during primary and secondary sensitization to the hapten diphenylcyclopropenone (DPC) in alopecia patients. Blood samples were taken from patients before sensitization (week 0) and then at 2, 6 and about 24 weeks after DPC sensitization. For TCR sequencing, blood came from over 25 alopecia patients at anywhere from one to four time points (pre-sensitization, 2, 6 and 24 weeks). Broader findings and caveats from the paper: Repeated subsampling changed both the strength of the expansion versus patch-test correlation and the threshold at which the correlation became significant. DPC sensitization did not change the number of TCRs with a frequency above 1 in 1000, and there was no evidence of changes in global repertoire structure. Compared with pre-sensitization or healthy control sets, expanded TCRs formed significantly more large CDR3 similarity clusters, which is consistent with antigen-driven responses. Alopecia, a presumed autoimmune disease, was present in all patients, so the immune response of the patients might differ from that of healthy individuals. Patch test score was positively correlated with the number of PT1 expanded TCRs, with significance at thresholds 8, 16 and 32 but not at 4.

This clonotype was seen a few times. The target of this receptor is not known. Base qualities are not provided; no much larger clone lies one nucleotide away. Preparation of the library involved RACE. TCRdb names NextSeq 500 as the instrument used. Library preparation attached unique molecular identifiers to individual cDNA molecules for quantitative, reproducible TCR counting. For every blood RNA sample, sequencing covered both the TCR alpha and TCR beta chains. Processing in the source paper ran as follows. A median of about 87,000 TCRs per sample was observed, with a range of 23,224 to 690,600. V, J and CDR3 annotation of the TCR reads was carried out using the Decombinator software suite. To make PS versus PT1 abundance plots, every sample was subsampled to the same number of TCRs (28,000). TCRs were defined as expanded if absent before sensitization and observed at least eight times at the 2-week time point. TCRdb redid the processing of the public reads, applying fastp at Q25 and MiXCR, and retained in-frame beta chains. Rows with one shared CDR3 protein collapse into an entry with the most common genes and DNA. The V and J calls were not made by the authors but by TCRdb's processing. Here the sample has roughly 360,000 distinct CDR3 sequences; roughly 4.8% occur a single time. Of the sample, over 2% is held by the ten largest clones.

The time point label, as the study defines it: patch test 1, 2 weeks after DPC sensitization. Interpreted using the paper, the treatment or condition label stands for: therapeutic diphenylcyclopropenone sensitization with weekly scalp DPC. Blood at each patch-test visit was drawn before the patch test was applied. Eligible patients were aged 18 to 70, diagnosed with alopecia, deemed suitable for DPC therapy, and excluded if pregnant. Total RNA was isolated from unfractionated whole blood collected in Tempus Blood RNA tubes. This TCR was sampled from a woman in her forties or fifties with alopecia areata. Some clones in this sample may be carry-over from other donors' samples. The material sequenced was whole blood, taken in connection with sensitization to the hapten diphenylcyclopropenone (DPC).

CDR3 region: CASRPDRGKGKNIQYF. The sequenced DNA: TGTGCCAGCAGGCCCGACAGGGGGAAAGGCAAAAACATTCAGTACTTC. The rearrangement joined TRBV28 to TRBJ2-4; TRBD1 lines up with 9 middle nucleotides. The CDR1 and CDR2 encoded by the germline V gene are MDHEN and SYDVKM. Reading from cysteine to phenylalanine, the CDR3 counts 16 amino acids. The only DNA kept is the CDR3, 48 bases in frame from the first base. Relative to germline, V is missing 6 bases and J is missing 3 bases, with 9 bases of the junction outside any gene match.